Listed below are T cell receptor beta chains from one sample, sequenced in a study of memory CD4+ T cells and cytomegalovirus serostatus. TCRdb keeps only in-frame clones here, not all; method: immunoSEQ multiplex PCR. The sample yields 25,000 to 40,000 clones, around 74% seen once. Sequencing was done on a sample of memory CD4+ T cells from blood. These receptors originate from an adult in good health and CMV-seronegative. Some clones in this sample may be carry-over from other donors' samples. Each CDR3 is given with its conserved first and last residue. The D gene is left open where the match is weak. Expanded clones get a size class; other rows say once, few or many, or leave the size out.

j_call d_call clone_size v_call cdr3_aa cdr3_nt
TRBJ2-1 TRBD2 . TRBV4-2 CASSSRGLAGDYSYNEQFF TGTGCCAGCAGCTCACGGGGACTAGCGGGGGACTACTCCTACAATGAGCAGTTCTTC
TRBJ1-2 . once TRBV18 CASSPPRLNYGYTF TGTGCCAGCTCACCACCACGTCTTAACTATGGCTACACCTTC
TRBJ2-5 . once TRBV29-1 CSVAGSQETQYF TGCAGCGTAGCAGGGAGCCAAGAGACCCAGTACTTC
TRBJ1-5 TRBD1 . TRBV6-5 CASRQGAEDQPQHF TGTGCCAGCAGACAGGGGGCAGAAGATCAGCCCCAGCATTTT
TRBJ2-1 TRBD1 . TRBV9 CASSARGTGQGGNEQFF TGTGCCAGCAGCGCACGCGGGACAGGGCAAGGGGGCAATGAGCAGTTCTTC
TRBJ1-2 . . TRBV5-1 CASSLQGGGYTF TGCGCCAGCAGCTTGCAAGGAGGTGGCTACACCTTC
TRBJ1-2 . . TRBV21-1 CASSKIRGASDYGYTF TGTGCCAGCAGCAAAATTAGAGGGGCCTCCGATTATGGCTACACCTTC
TRBJ2-2 TRBD1 . TRBV5-6 CASSSKAGGRTGELFF TGTGCCAGCAGCTCTAAGGCAGGGGGTCGGACCGGGGAGCTGTTTTTT
TRBJ2-5 . . TRBV11-2 CASRRPSSETQYF TGTGCCAGCAGACGGCCTAGCAGCGAGACCCAGTACTTC
TRBJ2-7 . . TRBV6-1 CASSEVGDGQYF TGTGCCAGCAGTGAAGTTGGGGACGGGCAGTACTTC
TRBJ2-5 . . TRBV5-4 CASSNQVGGQETQYF TGTGCCAGCAGCAACCAAGTGGGGGGACAAGAGACCCAGTACTTC
TRBJ1-6 TRBD1 . TRBV7-8 CASSPGTENSPLHF TGTGCCAGCAGCCCCGGGACAGAAAATTCACCCCTCCACTTT
TRBJ2-1 TRBD2 . TRBV6-6 CASSYSAGGGGNEQFF TGTGCCAGCAGTTACTCGGCCGGCGGGGGTGGCAATGAGCAGTTCTTC
TRBJ1-1 . . TRBV5-1 CASSSQGLAGEAFF TGCGCCAGCAGCTCACAGGGTTTAGCGGGTGAAGCTTTCTTT
TRBJ1-4 TRBD1 once TRBV5-1 CASSGGTADEKLFF TGCGCCAGCAGCGGCGGGACAGCTGATGAAAAACTGTTTTTT
TRBJ1-2 . . TRBV5-6 CASSLFPAINYGYTF TGTGCCAGCAGCTTGTTCCCAGCCATCAACTATGGCTACACCTTC
TRBJ2-2 . once TRBV9 CASSDRALTGELFF TGTGCCAGCAGCGACCGGGCCCTCACCGGGGAGCTGTTTTTT
TRBJ2-7 TRBD1 . TRBV6-5 CASSYPRDRVYEQYF TGTGCCAGCAGTTACCCCCGGGACAGGGTATACGAGCAGTACTTC
TRBJ2-7 . . TRBV6-5 CASSSTLQGYEQYF TGTGCCAGCAGCTCCACTCTACAAGGGTACGAGCAGTACTTC
TRBJ1-4 . . TRBV7-9 CASSLAPATNEKLFF TGTGCCAGCAGCTTAGCGCCTGCAACTAATGAAAAACTGTTTTTT
TRBJ1-1 TRBD1 . TRBV13 CASSQGQGARDTEAFF TGTGCCAGCAGCCAGGGACAGGGGGCGCGAGACACTGAAGCTTTCTTT
TRBJ2-5 TRBD2 . TRBV14 CASSQGLAGAQETQYF TGTGCCAGCAGCCAAGGACTAGCGGGGGCCCAAGAGACCCAGTACTTC
TRBJ2-3 TRBD2 . TRBV6-1 CASTQSGGGTDTQYF TGTGCCAGCACCCAGAGCGGGGGGGGAACAGATACGCAGTATTTT
TRBJ2-6 TRBD1 . TRBV4-3 CASTVGGGQGAPGANVLTF TGCGCCAGCACCGTCGGGGGGGGACAGGGGGCTCCTGGGGCCAACGTCCTGACTTTC
TRBJ1-3 . . TRBV19 CASSRQPRSGNTIYF TGTGCCAGTAGCCGGCAGCCTCGCTCTGGAAACACCATATATTTT
TRBJ1-2 TRBD1 . TRBV6-6 CASSADRGPVYGYTF TGTGCCAGCAGTGCGGACAGGGGCCCTGTCTATGGCTACACCTTC
TRBJ1-1 . . TRBV28 CASSLPVHGAFF TGTGCCAGCAGTTTACCGGTCCACGGGGCTTTCTTT
TRBJ2-1 . . TRBV7-2 CASSLGTRRDNEQFF TGTGCCAGCAGCTTAGGGACTCGCCGGGACAATGAGCAGTTCTTC
TRBJ2-3 . once TRBV4-3 CASSQAGTDTQYF TGCGCCAGCAGCCAAGCTGGCACAGATACGCAGTATTTT
TRBJ1-2 . . TRBV6-4 CASSEESDRFYGYTF TGTGCCAGCAGTGAGGAGTCCGACAGATTCTATGGCTACACCTTC
TRBJ1-2 . medium-sized TRBV30 CAWTPNYGYTF TGTGCCTGGACCCCTAACTATGGCTACACCTTC
TRBJ1-1 TRBD1 . TRBV19 CASSIPRQGSTEAFF TGTGCCAGTAGTATCCCAAGACAGGGGAGCACTGAAGCTTTCTTT
TRBJ2-1 . . TRBV5-6 CASSLAVSYNEQFF TGTGCCAGCAGCTTAGCGGTCTCCTACAATGAGCAGTTCTTC